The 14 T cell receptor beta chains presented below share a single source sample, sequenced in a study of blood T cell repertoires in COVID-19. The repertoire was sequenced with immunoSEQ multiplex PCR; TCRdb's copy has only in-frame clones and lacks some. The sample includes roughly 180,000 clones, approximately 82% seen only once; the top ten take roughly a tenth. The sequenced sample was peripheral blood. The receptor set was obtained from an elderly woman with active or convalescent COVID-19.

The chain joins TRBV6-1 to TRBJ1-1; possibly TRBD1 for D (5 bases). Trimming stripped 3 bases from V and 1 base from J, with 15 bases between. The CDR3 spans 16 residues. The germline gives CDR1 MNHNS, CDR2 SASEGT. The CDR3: CASSDGRGISNTEAFF. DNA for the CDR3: TGTGCCAGCAGTGACGGGAGGGGAATATCGAACACTGAAGCTTTCTTT.

CDR3 sequence (DNA): TGTGCCAGCAGTCGAGTGGGACAGGGGGCGCACGGTCAGCCCCAGCATTTT. Translated, it gives CASSRVGQGAHGQPQHF. This rearrangement joins TRBV6-6 to TRBJ1-5; 12 bases line up with TRBD1. This CDR3 contains 17 residues. The J segment lost 6 bases and the V segment lost 5 bases, leaving 11 bases of the junction unmatched. Germline CDR1 is MNHNY and CDR2 is SVGAGI (reference sequence).

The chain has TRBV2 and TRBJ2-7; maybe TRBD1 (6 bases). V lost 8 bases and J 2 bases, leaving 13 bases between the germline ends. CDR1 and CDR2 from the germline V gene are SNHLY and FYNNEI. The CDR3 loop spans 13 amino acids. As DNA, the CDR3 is TGTGCCAGCCGAGGACAGAACACCTACGAGCAGTACTTC. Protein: CASRGQNTYEQYF.

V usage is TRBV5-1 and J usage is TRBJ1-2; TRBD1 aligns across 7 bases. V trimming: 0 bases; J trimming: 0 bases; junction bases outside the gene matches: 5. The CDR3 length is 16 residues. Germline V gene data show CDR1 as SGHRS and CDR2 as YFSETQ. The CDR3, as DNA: TGCGCCAGCAGCTTGGTAACAGGGGAGACTAACTATGGCTACACCTTC. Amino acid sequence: CASSLVTGETNYGYTF. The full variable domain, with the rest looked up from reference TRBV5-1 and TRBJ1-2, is KAGVTQTPRYLIKTRGQQVTLSCSPISGHRSVSWYQQTPGQGLQFLFEYFSETQRNKGNFPGRFSGRQFSNSRSEMNVSTLELGDSALYLCASSLVTGETNYGYTFGSGTRLTVV.

The chain's CDR3 is CASSLATGGLRADTQYF. CDR3 DNA: TGTGCCAGCAGCTTAGCGACGGGGGGCCTGAGAGCAGATACGCAGTATTTT. The chain combines TRBV7-8 with TRBJ2-3; maybe TRBD2 (7 bases). The CDR3 has 17 amino acids. Trimming stripped 0 bases from V and 4 bases from J, with 17 bases between. Germline lookup yields CDR1 SGHVS and CDR2 FQNEAQ.

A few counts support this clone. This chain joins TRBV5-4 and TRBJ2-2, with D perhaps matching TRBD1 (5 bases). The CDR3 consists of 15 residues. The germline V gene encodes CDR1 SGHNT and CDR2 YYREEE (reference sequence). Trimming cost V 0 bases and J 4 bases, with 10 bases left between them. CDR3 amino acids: CASSLGSRATGELFF. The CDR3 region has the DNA TGTGCCAGCAGCTTGGGTTCCAGGGCCACCGGGGAGCTGTTTTTT.

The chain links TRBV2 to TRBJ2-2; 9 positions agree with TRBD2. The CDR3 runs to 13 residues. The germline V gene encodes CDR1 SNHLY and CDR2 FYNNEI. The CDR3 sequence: CVSEREEGGELFF. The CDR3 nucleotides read TGTGTCTCGGAGCGGGAGGAGGGCGGGGAGCTGTTTTTT. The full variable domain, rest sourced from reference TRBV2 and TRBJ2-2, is EPEVTQTPSHQVTQMGQEVILRCVPISNHLYFYWYRQILGQKVEFLVSFYNNEISEKSEIFDDQFSVERPDGSNFTLKIRSTKLEDSAMYFCVSEREEGGELFFGEGSRLTVL.

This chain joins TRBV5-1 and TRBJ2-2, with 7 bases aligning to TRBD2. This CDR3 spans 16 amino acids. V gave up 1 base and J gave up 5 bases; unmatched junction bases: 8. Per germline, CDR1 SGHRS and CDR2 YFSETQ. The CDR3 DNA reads TGCGCCAGCAGCTTGACGAGCGGGGAGGGAACCGGGGAGCTGTTTTTT. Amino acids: CASSLTSGEGTGELFF.

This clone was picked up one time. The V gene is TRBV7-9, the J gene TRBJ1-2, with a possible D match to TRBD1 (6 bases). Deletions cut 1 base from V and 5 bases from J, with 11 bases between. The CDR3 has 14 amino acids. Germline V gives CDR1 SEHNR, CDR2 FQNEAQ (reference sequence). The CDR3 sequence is CASSLVSGVYGYTF. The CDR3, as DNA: TGTGCCAGCAGCTTAGTTTCAGGGGTATATGGCTACACCTTC.

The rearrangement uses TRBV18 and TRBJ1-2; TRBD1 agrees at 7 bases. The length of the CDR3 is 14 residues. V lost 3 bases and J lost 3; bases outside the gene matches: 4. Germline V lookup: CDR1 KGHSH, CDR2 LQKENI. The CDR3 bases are TGTGCCAGCTCACCGAGGGGGCGCGACTATGGCTACACCTTC. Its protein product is CASSPRGRDYGYTF.

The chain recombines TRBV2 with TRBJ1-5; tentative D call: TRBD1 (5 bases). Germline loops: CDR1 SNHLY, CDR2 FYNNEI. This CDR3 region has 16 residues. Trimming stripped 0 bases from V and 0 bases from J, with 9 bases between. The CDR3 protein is CASSEANRYSNQPQHF. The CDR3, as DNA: TGTGCCAGCAGTGAAGCTAACAGGTATAGCAATCAGCCCCAGCATTTT.

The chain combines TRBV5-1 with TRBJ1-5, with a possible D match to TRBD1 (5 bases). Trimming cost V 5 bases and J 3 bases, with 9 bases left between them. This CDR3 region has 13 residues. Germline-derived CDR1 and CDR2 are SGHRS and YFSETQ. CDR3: CASSQGDNQPQHF. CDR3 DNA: TGCGCCAGCAGTCAAGGGGACAATCAGCCCCAGCATTTT.

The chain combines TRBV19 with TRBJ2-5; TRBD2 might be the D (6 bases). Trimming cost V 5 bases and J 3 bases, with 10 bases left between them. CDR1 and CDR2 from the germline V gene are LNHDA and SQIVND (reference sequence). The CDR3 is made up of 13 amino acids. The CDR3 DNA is TGTGCCAGTAGTCCAAGACTAGAAGAGACCCAGTACTTC. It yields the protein CASSPRLEETQYF.

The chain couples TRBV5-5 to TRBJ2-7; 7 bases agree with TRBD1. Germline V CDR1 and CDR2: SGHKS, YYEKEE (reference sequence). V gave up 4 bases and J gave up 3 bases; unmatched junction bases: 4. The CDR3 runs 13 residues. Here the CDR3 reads CASSQTGIYEQYF. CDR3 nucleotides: TGTGCCAGCAGCCAGACAGGGATCTACGAGCAGTACTTC.